This T cell receptor (beta chain) appears in the sequencing data of a study of blood T cell repertoires in COVID-19. The data were produced by immunoSEQ multiplex PCR, yet TCRdb's version contains in-frame clones alone and is incomplete. The sample has 270,000 or so clones, approximately 86% seen once. In its sample, this clone was seen once. Donors were grouped by their self-reported clinical history. The receptor's source is a woman aged 18-29 years who had recovered from COVID-19. The sequencing input was PBMCs or T cells enriched from blood (not recorded which).

The CDR3 spells CASSTDREGGVQPQHF. The CDR3 DNA is TGTGCCAGTAGTACGGACAGGGAAGGCGGAGTTCAGCCCCAGCATTTT. V usage is TRBV19 and J usage is TRBJ1-5, with 8 bases fitting TRBD1. With V trimmed by 4 bases and J by 6 bases, 11 bases remained unmatched. The CDR3 is made up of 16 amino acids. Germline values: CDR1 LNHDA, CDR2 SQIVND (reference sequence). Variable domain in full (rest from reference TRBV19 and TRBJ1-5): DGGITQSPKYLFRKEGQNVTLSCEQNLNHDAMYWYRQDPGQGLRLIYYSQIVNDFQKGDIAEGYSVSREKKESFPLTVTSAQKNPTAFYLCASSTDREGGVQPQHFGDGTRLSIL.